The 15 T cell receptor beta chains listed next were all sequenced from one sample in a study of T-cell reconstitution after alpha-beta-depleted transplantation in children. A TCRbeta library incorporating unique molecular identifiers was prepared. TCRdb reprocessed the PCR reads with MiXCR, giving one entry per CDR3 protein. The profile shows under 140,000 distinct CDR3 sequences, 10% of them singletons. The sample consisted of PBMCs from the stem cell graft donor, taken from the stem cell graft. The receptors here all came from a human donor who donated a stem cell graft to a child with acute lymphoblastic leukemia.

This clonotype has a count of ten or more. CDR3 sequence: CASSWGLSYEQYF. Here the CDR3 DNA reads TGTGCCAGCAGTTGGGGACTTTCCTACGAGCAGTACTTC. The rearrangement joins TRBV6-2 or TRBV6-3 to TRBJ2-7; maybe TRBD2 (6 bases). V was cut by 4 bases and J by 1 base, with 8 bases left in between. CDR3 length equals 13 residues. CDR1 MNHEY and CDR2 SVGEGT come from the germline V gene.

This clonotype was seen at least ten times. The V call is TRBV4-2, the J call TRBJ2-1; 7 positions agree with TRBD2. Looked up from germline, CDR1 is LGHNA and CDR2 is YNFKEQ. The CDR3 consists of 12 residues. J lost 9 bases, V lost 4 bases, and 3 bases had no gene match. This CDR3 is CASSPPGGEQFF. The DNA for the CDR3 is TGTGCCAGCAGCCCGCCGGGGGGTGAGCAGTTCTTC.

This clonotype has a count of ten or more. The chain joins TRBV28 to TRBJ1-1, with a tentative D call TRBD1 (5 bases). V dropped 5 bases and J dropped 7 bases, with 23 bases sitting between them. The germline V gene encodes CDR1 MDHEN and CDR2 SYDVKM. The CDR3 totals 16 residues. CDR3 nucleotides: TGTGCCAGCAGTCTCCCACCCCCCGGGACTTCAAGTGAAGCTTTCTTT. Its translation is CASSLPPPGTSSEAFF.

This clonotype was counted at least ten times. The rearrangement joins TRBV6-2 or TRBV6-3 to TRBJ2-3, with a tentative D call TRBD2 (5 bases). The CDR3 is 12 residues long. Trimming left V 6 bases short and J 2 bases short, with 6 bases between. Germline CDR1 reads MNHEY; CDR2 reads SVGEGT. This CDR3 reads CASRRVTDTQYF. The CDR3, as DNA: TGTGCCAGCAGGCGGGTCACAGATACGCAGTATTTT.

In this sample, this clonotype turned up many times. This chain connects TRBV7-3 to TRBJ2-3; D unresolved. This CDR3 spans 14 amino acids. The V end was cut by 3 bases, the J end by 0 bases, with 7 bases between. Germline CDR1 reads SGHTA; CDR2 reads FQGTGA. The CDR3 protein is CASSFGMSTDTQYF. CDR3 sequence (DNA): TGTGCCAGCAGCTTTGGAATGAGCACAGATACGCAGTATTTT.

Only a few counts were recorded for this clonotype. This sequence joins TRBV10-2 and TRBJ2-2, with 7 bases matching TRBD2. V lost 6 bases to trimming and J lost 1 base; unmatched junction nucleotides: 8. This CDR3 is 16 amino acids long. Germline V CDR1 and CDR2: WSHSY, SAAADI. The CDR3 DNA reads as TGCGCCAGCAGGGGGGGGGACTGGGAGAACACCGGGGAGCTGTTTTTT. This translates into CASRGGDWENTGELFF.

This clonotype was recorded at least ten times. The chain is built from TRBV15 and TRBJ2-1, with a possible D match to TRBD2 (7 bases). V lost 3 bases, J lost 7 bases, and 19 bases lay in between. From germline, CDR1 is LNHNV and CDR2 YYDKDF (reference sequence). The CDR3 runs 16 residues. CDR3 bases: TGTGCCACCAGCAGGTCGGGGGGCCAAATTAGAAATGAGCAGTTCTTC. Its translation is CATSRSGGQIRNEQFF.

Ten or more counts support this clonotype. This chain joins TRBV5-1 and TRBJ2-3, with a weak D call TRBD1 (6 bases). This CDR3 is 16 amino acids long. V shed 1 base and J shed 5 bases, with 17 bases lying between them. The germline CDR1 and CDR2 sequences are SGHRS and YFSETQ. The CDR3 loop reads CASSLNGRGAGDTQYF. CDR3 bases: TGCGCCAGCAGCTTGAATGGCAGGGGCGCAGGAGATACGCAGTATTTT. The variable domain in full, completed from reference TRBV5-1 and TRBJ2-3, reads KAGVTQTPRYLIKTRGQQVTLSCSPISGHRSVSWYQQTPGQGLQFLFEYFSETQRNKGNFPGRFSGRQFSNSRSEMNVSTLELGDSALYLCASSLNGRGAGDTQYFGPGTRLTVL.

This clonotype was counted many times. The chain couples TRBV7-9 to TRBJ2-7; D possibly corresponds to TRBD2 (6 bases). The CDR3 runs 16 residues. Germline-derived CDR1 and CDR2 are SEHNR and FQNEAQ (reference sequence). V was pared by 5 bases and J by 3 bases, with 20 bases between. Written as DNA, the CDR3 is TGTGCCAGCAGCCCGAAGGTTGCGGGGCCTTACTACGAGCAGTACTTC. Its protein product is CASSPKVAGPYYEQYF. Full variable domain (remainder filled in from reference TRBV7-9 and TRBJ2-7): DTGVSQNPRHKITKRGQNVTFRCDPISEHNRLYWYRQTLGQGPEFLTYFQNEAQLEKSRLLSDRFSAERPKGSFSTLEIQRTEQGDSAMYLCASSPKVAGPYYEQYFGPGTRLTVT.

The gene calls are TRBV27 and TRBJ2-3; 7 bases fit TRBD1. The CDR3 spans 17 residues. J was trimmed by 3 bases and V by 1 base; bases with no gene match: 10. Germline CDR1 is MNHEY and CDR2 is SMNVEV (reference sequence). The CDR3 nucleotides read TGTGCCAGCAGTTTATGGGACCGGGACAGATTAACAGATACGCAGTATTTT. This codes for CASSLWDRDRLTDTQYF.

This clonotype was seen ten or more times. This chain joins TRBV12-3 or TRBV12-4 and TRBJ2-7; TRBD2 aligns across 10 bases. The junction had 2 bases not matched to a gene; V was cut back by 2 bases and J by 4 bases. The CDR3 runs to 14 residues. CDR3 DNA sequence: TGTGCCAGCAGTTTAACTAGCGGGGTGTACGAGCAGTACTTC. Translated: CASSLTSGVYEQYF.

The chain joins TRBV7-2 to TRBJ2-1, with D possibly being TRBD2 (6 bases). The CDR3 extends over 13 amino acids. The germline V gene encodes CDR1 SGHTA and CDR2 FQGNSA. Trimming stripped 1 base from V and 7 bases from J, with 8 bases between. The chain's CDR3 is CASSLDRGNEQFF. CDR3 sequence (DNA): TGTGCCAGCAGCTTAGATCGGGGGAATGAGCAGTTCTTC.

This clonotype was observed at least ten times. This rearrangement joins TRBV6-4 to TRBJ2-2; 7 positions agree with TRBD1. The V gene's germline CDR1 is MRHNA and CDR2 SNTAGT. This CDR3 comprises 14 residues. The V and J ends lost 2 bases and 3 bases, in that order; junction bases with no gene match: 0. The CDR3, as DNA: TGTGCCAGCAGTGACGGGACAGACACCGGGGAGCTGTTTTTT. Encoded protein: CASSDGTDTGELFF.

V usage is TRBV15 and J usage is TRBJ2-5; D perhaps matches TRBD1 (6 bases). The CDR3 runs to 17 residues. Trimming cost V 3 bases and J 2 bases, with 19 bases left between them. The germline V gene has CDR1 LNHNV and CDR2 YYDKDF (reference sequence). The CDR3 DNA sequence: TGTGCCACCAGCAGTGGTCGTCAGGGGTTAGGGCAAGAGACCCAGTACTTC. It is translated as CATSSGRQGLGQETQYF. The full variable domain, with the rest looked up from reference TRBV15 and TRBJ2-5, is DAMVIQNPRYQVTQFGKPVTLSCSQTLNHNVMYWYQQKSSQAPKLLFHYYDKDFNNEADTPDNFQSRRPNTSFCFLDIRSPGLGDTAMYLCATSSGRQGLGQETQYFGPGTRLLVL.

This clonotype has at least ten counts. CDR3 sequence: CASKGLDSYNSPLHF. The DNA of the CDR3 is TGTGCCAGCAAGGGCCTTGACTCCTATAATTCACCCCTCCACTTT. This chain links TRBV27 with TRBJ1-6; no reliable D call. CDR1 and CDR2 from the germline V gene are MNHEY and SMNVEV (reference sequence). Trimming shortened V by 7 bases and J by 0 bases, and 10 bases separated the two germline ends. This CDR3 comprises 15 residues.